This T cell receptor (beta chain) was sequenced in a study of blood T cell repertoires in COVID-19. Looking at the study overall: Sites across the United States, Italy and Spain contributed samples from acute and convalescent COVID-19. T cells, B-cell-depleted T cells, or PBMCs provided the cDNA or gDNA that served as material.

Unmatched junction bases numbered 9, after V lost 6 bases and J lost 0 bases. The germline V gene has CDR1 KGHSH and CDR2 LQKENI. The CDR3 totals 18 residues. In the authors' workflow: Nucleated cell counts were estimated from reference gene primer amplification. Sequenced by immunoSEQ multiplex PCR; TCRdb stores in-frame clones only, minus some. D and trimming were read from the DNA, whereas the V and J calls and clone size are those reported in that table. The sample has around 100,000 clones, approximately 92% seen once. Sequencing input: peripheral blood. The rearrangement links TRBV18 to TRBJ2-3; 13 bases align to TRBD2. The TCR sequence derives from a woman of 80 years or more with acute or convalescent COVID-19. In DNA, the CDR3 is TGTGCCAGCTCCCGAACGTCGGGACTAGCGGGGAGCACAGATACGCAGTATTTT. This sequence encodes CASSRTSGLAGSTDTQYF.